A selection of T cell receptor beta chains follows, all from one sample in a study of blood T cell repertoires in COVID-19. Method: immunoSEQ multiplex PCR; TCRdb's copy keeps in-frame clones and lacks some. Of about 310,000 clones in the sample, around 89% were seen once. What was sequenced was peripheral blood. These receptor sequences come from a middle-aged woman with COVID-19, enrolled during active disease. CDR3s include the opening cysteine and the closing phenylalanine or tryptophan. Each record gives: J gene, V gene, CDR3 protein.

>TRBJ1-1|TRBV7-2
CASSLERGLDTEAFF
>TRBJ1-2|TRBV11-2
CASSPGQARYGYTF
>TRBJ2-5|TRBV21-1
CASSKPETQYF
>TRBJ2-1|TRBV20-1
CSASRGGQGANEQFF
>TRBJ1-5|TRBV7-9
CASSLDGFNQPQHF
>TRBJ1-6|TRBV19
CASSTPWAGVPSSPLHF
>TRBJ2-2|TRBV10-3
CAIRGWTGEIDTGELFF
>TRBJ1-6|TRBV19
CASSIDGQLYNSPLHF
>TRBJ2-1|TRBV6-5
CASSYRGSDEQFF
>TRBJ1-3|TRBV6-5
CASSRQGRAGNTIYF
>TRBJ1-2|TRBV28
CASSSTLDRGSYGYTF
>TRBJ1-5|TRBV2
CASSDGTRSQPQHF
>TRBJ2-7|TRBV27
CASSFYKGNSYEQYF
>TRBJ1-1|TRBV10-2
CASSEGNTEAFF
>TRBJ2-2|TRBV18
CASSPRFGGSPTGELFF
>TRBJ2-5|TRBV9
CASSVEPLEQETQYF
>TRBJ2-7|TRBV18
CASSLSYEQYF
>TRBJ2-1|TRBV6-6
CASSPHRGSGSSYEQFF
>TRBJ2-2|TRBV27
CASSLFQGAAGELFF
>TRBJ1-1|TRBV7-3
CASAPLGPLNTEAFF
>TRBJ2-5|TRBV11-2
CASSPRVGGGGTQYF
>TRBJ2-1|TRBV5-1
CATSLSSSYNEQFF
>TRBJ1-2|TRBV28
CASSFQGGYGYTF
>TRBJ1-4|TRBV6-2/TRBV6-3
CASSQPFGQLEEKLFF
>TRBJ1-6|TRBV5-4
CASSSPTGSNSPLHF